These 27 T cell receptor beta chains were sequenced from one sample in a study of breast tumors, draining lymph nodes, adjacent tissues. TCRdb called the multiplex PCR reads again in MiXCR, with one record for every CDR3 protein. This table holds 200,000 or so distinct CDR3 sequences, 25% to 40% found once. Axillary draining lymph nodes of breast cancer patients supplied the node samples. Sample: axillary lymph node tissue. The receptors come from a female donor with breast cancer. Some clones in this sample may be carry-over from other donors' samples.

This clonotype came up many times. The chain joins TRBV12-3 or TRBV12-4 to TRBJ2-5, with D possibly matching TRBD2 (5 bases). Trimming cost V 6 bases and J 3 bases, with 11 bases left between them. The CDR3 runs to 13 residues. This chain's CDR3 is CASRDGGEETQYF. The DNA of the CDR3 is TGTGCCAGCAGGGACGGAGGAGAAGAGACCCAGTACTTC.

This clonotype was counted many times. The genes are TRBV7-2 and TRBJ2-3; 10 nucleotides align to TRBD2. The CDR3 has 16 residues. CDR1 is SGHTA and CDR2 is FQGNSA in the germline V gene. V shed 4 bases and J 4 bases; nucleotides not matched to a gene: 8. The DNA for the CDR3 is TGTGCCAGCAGCTACCAACTAGCGGGAAGCTCAGATACGCAGTATTTT. Its protein is CASSYQLAGSSDTQYF.

There are many counts of this clonotype. The chain has TRBV5-1 and TRBJ2-2; D is undetermined. Germline V lookup: CDR1 SGHRS, CDR2 YFSETQ. The CDR3 extends over 13 amino acids. Trimming shortened V by 4 bases and J by 7 bases, and 11 bases separated the two germline ends. This chain's CDR3 is CASSRPAVGELFF. DNA for the CDR3: TGCGCCAGCAGCCGACCGGCGGTCGGGGAGCTGTTTTTT. Full variable domain (missing parts from reference TRBV5-1 and TRBJ2-2): KAGVTQTPRYLIKTRGQQVTLSCSPISGHRSVSWYQQTPGQGLQFLFEYFSETQRNKGNFPGRFSGRQFSNSRSEMNVSTLELGDSALYLCASSRPAVGELFFGEGSRLTVL.

This clonotype was found many times. V usage is TRBV5-5 and J usage is TRBJ1-2; tentative D call: TRBD1 (6 bases). Germline CDR1 reads SGHKS; CDR2 reads YYEKEE (reference sequence). The V end lost 2 bases, the J end lost 5 bases, and 16 bases lay between the germline ends. The CDR3 consists of 15 residues. The CDR3 coding sequence is TGTGCCAGCAGCTTAAGACAGGACAGTCAATATGGCTACACCTTC. It specifies CASSLRQDSQYGYTF.

This clonotype was counted at least ten times. CDR3 in amino acids: CASSLGLTSGANVLTF. The CDR3 DNA reads TGCGCCAGCAGCTTGGGACTTACCTCTGGGGCCAACGTCCTGACTTTC. This chain connects TRBV5-1 to TRBJ2-6; D is undetermined. The V and J ends lost 0 bases and 0 bases respectively, with 7 bases between them. The CDR3 covers 16 residues. From germline, CDR1 is SGHRS and CDR2 YFSETQ. Complete variable domain (other parts from reference TRBV5-1 and TRBJ2-6): KAGVTQTPRYLIKTRGQQVTLSCSPISGHRSVSWYQQTPGQGLQFLFEYFSETQRNKGNFPGRFSGRQFSNSRSEMNVSTLELGDSALYLCASSLGLTSGANVLTFGAGSRLTVL.

This clonotype has ten or more counts. The J gene is TRBJ1-2, the V gene TRBV5-8; D ambiguous. CDR1 SGHTS and CDR2 YDEGEE come from the germline V gene. V lost 2 bases and J lost 3, with 17 bases in between. This CDR3 spans 16 amino acids. The CDR3 coding sequence is TGTGCCAGCAGCTTAGGTTTTTGGGAGAAAGACTATGGCTACACCTTC. This translates into CASSLGFWEKDYGYTF.

This clonotype was found many times. This sequence joins TRBV2 and TRBJ1-5, with 9 bases matching TRBD1. Germline loops: CDR1 SNHLY, CDR2 FYNNEI. The CDR3 has 16 amino acids. With 6 bases clipped from V and 3 bases from J, the junction kept 9 bases outside the gene matches. CDR3 in DNA: TGTGCCAGCAGGCTACAGGGGGCCGTCGACAATCAGCCCCAGCATTTT. Translating it yields CASRLQGAVDNQPQHF.

This clonotype was recorded at least ten times. One end of the junction varies from germline; a read error may be responsible. CDR3 amino acids: CASSLETGGEETQYF. Here the CDR3 DNA reads TGTGCTAGCAGCTTAGAAACAGGGGGCGAAGAGACCCAGTACTTC. This chain uses TRBV7-7 with TRBJ2-5; 9 bases fit TRBD1. This CDR3 contains 15 residues. Germline CDR1 reads SSHAT; CDR2 reads FNYEAQ (reference sequence).

V usage is TRBV12-3 or TRBV12-4 and J usage is TRBJ1-2; the D gene is possibly TRBD1 (5 bases). This CDR3 region has 13 residues. V lost 7 bases and J 7 bases, leaving 16 bases between the germline ends. CDR3 in DNA: TGTGCCAGCACGTCGCTAGGGGTGAGTGGCTACACCTTC. Translating it yields CASTSLGVSGYTF.

As concerns this clonotype: Given the absence of the conserved phenylalanine or tryptophan at the CDR3 end, a read error is likely. The DNA is omitted, as the CDR3 cannot be located on it reliably, and the CDR3 follows TCRdb's listing. The CDR3 region is CASSPRGGPTMS. The gene calls are TRBV7-8 and TRBJ1-2. The V gene's germline CDR1 is SGHVS and CDR2 FQNEAQ. Inclusive of both ends, the CDR3 amounts to 12 amino acids.

The V call is TRBV10-3, the J call TRBJ2-1; 8 bases are a match to TRBD2. The CDR3 loop spans 14 amino acids. Trimming cost V 8 bases and J 5 bases; bases outside gene matches: 8. Germline V lookup: CDR1 ENHRY, CDR2 SYGVKD. The CDR3: CAIESGGENNEQFF. DNA of the CDR3: TGTGCCATCGAAAGCGGGGGAGAGAACAATGAGCAGTTCTTC.

In regard to this clonotype: One junction end does not reproduce the germline sequence, and a read error may be involved. The chain carries TRBV7-7 and TRBJ2-1; 8 nucleotides match TRBD2. This CDR3 contains 16 residues. CDR1 is SSHAT, CDR2 FNYEAQ, per germline (reference sequence). In DNA form, the CDR3 reads TGTGCTAGCAGCTTACGAGCGGGGGTCCGGAACAATGAGCAGTTCTTC. Encoded protein: CASSLRAGVRNNEQFF.

This clonotype was seen a handful of times. The rearrangement uses TRBV3-1 and TRBJ2-7; 7 bases line up with TRBD1. With V trimmed by 4 bases and J by 4 bases, 7 bases remained unmatched. CDR1 is LGHDT and CDR2 is YNNKEL in the germline V gene (reference sequence). This CDR3 has 14 residues. The CDR3 spells CASSPGTAHYEQYF. CDR3 bases: TGTGCCAGCAGCCCCGGGACAGCCCATTACGAGCAGTACTTC.

This clonotype was seen at least ten times. This rearrangement joins TRBV7-2 to TRBJ2-3; D is perhaps TRBD2 (6 bases). This CDR3 contains 18 residues. V was pared by 0 bases and J by 3 bases, with 19 bases between. Per germline, CDR1 SGHTA and CDR2 FQGNSA. CDR3 in amino acids: CASSLAPAGSPGTDTQYF. In DNA form, the CDR3 reads TGTGCCAGCAGCTTAGCCCCTGCCGGGAGCCCGGGGACAGATACGCAGTATTTT.

This clonotype was seen more than once but under ten times. This chain joins TRBV6-1 and TRBJ2-2, with 7 bases matching TRBD1. Germline-derived CDR1 and CDR2 are MNHNS and SASEGT. V trimming: 4 bases; J trimming: 3 bases; junction bases outside the gene matches: 5. CDR3 length: 15 residues. The CDR3 DNA is TGTGCCAGCAGTGCGGGACAGATCTACACCGGGGAGCTGTTTTTT. Its protein product is CASSAGQIYTGELFF.

This clonotype appeared many times. This CDR3 is CASSQDSGRVYNEQFF. The CDR3 coding sequence is TGTGCCAGCAGCCAAGATTCGGGACGGGTCTACAATGAGCAGTTCTTC. The chain recombines TRBV14 with TRBJ2-1; the D gene could be TRBD1 or TRBD2 (5 bases each). Germline CDR1 reads SGHDN; CDR2 reads FVKESK. V lost 0 bases and J 3 bases, leaving 12 bases between the germline ends. The CDR3 length is 16 residues. Looking up the rest from reference TRBV14 and TRBJ2-1 gives the full variable domain: EAGVTQFPSHSVIEKGQTVTLRCDPISGHDNLYWYRRVMGKEIKFLLHFVKESKQDESGMPNNRFLAERTGGTYSTLKVQPAELEDSGVYFCASSQDSGRVYNEQFFGPGTRLTVL.

This clonotype has at least ten counts. The V gene is TRBV6-5, the J gene TRBJ1-4, with a possible D match to TRBD1 (5 bases). The CDR3 has 15 amino acids. Trimming took off 7 bases at V and 8 bases at J, with 20 bases between the two ends. The V gene's germline CDR1 is MNHEY and CDR2 SVGAGI. The DNA of the CDR3 is TGTGCCAGCACCCGCGACCCGGGGGGTGGGGAAAAACTGTTTTTT. Translating it yields CASTRDPGGGEKLFF.

Concerning this clonotype itself: A much larger clone lies one base from this, so it may be a read error. The genes are TRBV9 and TRBJ1-6; 7 nucleotides agree with TRBD1. There are 15 residues in the CDR3. Germline loops: CDR1 SGDLS, CDR2 YYNGEE. CDR3 DNA sequence: TGTGCCAGCAGCGTAGAAGGGGGCGTTAATTCACCCCCCCACTTT. Translating it yields CASSVEGGVNSPPHF.

This clonotype came up many times. The chain is built from TRBV7-9 and TRBJ1-5, with a weak D call TRBD1 (6 bases). The CDR3 extends over 15 amino acids. The germline CDR1 and CDR2 sequences are SEHNR and FQNEAQ (reference sequence). V lost 2 bases and J 4 bases, leaving 12 bases between the germline ends. The CDR3 DNA sequence: TGTGCCAGCAGCTTATCCCAGGGGAAAAATCAGCCCCAGCATTTT. Translation: CASSLSQGKNQPQHF.

This sequence joins TRBV5-5 and TRBJ1-5; 7 bases map to TRBD1. J was trimmed by 14 bases and V by 7 bases; bases with no gene match: 18. The length of the CDR3 is 14 residues. Germline-derived CDR1 and CDR2 are SGHKS and YYEKEE (reference sequence). The DNA of the CDR3 is TGTGCCAGCGGCGCCGGGACAGCAAGCTCCTACGAGCATTTT. This translates into CASGAGTASSYEHF.

This clonotype occurred many times. J is TRBJ1-6 and V is TRBV7-2; D not certain. Germline V gene data show CDR1 as SGHTA and CDR2 as FQGNSA. The V and J ends lost 3 bases and 7 bases respectively, with 4 bases between them. The CDR3 length is 12 residues. CDR3 DNA sequence: TGTGCCAGCAGCTTTCGAAATTCACCCCTCCACTTT. Encoded protein: CASSFRNSPLHF. The full variable domain, in which reference TRBV7-2 and TRBJ1-6 provide the parts outside the CDR3, is GAGVSQSPSNKVTEKGKDVELRCDPISGHTALYWYRQSLGQGLEFLIYFQGNSAPDKSGLPSDRFSAERTGGSVSTLTIQRTQQEDSAVYLCASSFRNSPLHFGNGTRLTVT.

There are many counts of this clonotype. V usage is TRBV28 and J usage is TRBJ2-7; D remains ambiguous. V lost 7 bases, J lost 1 base, and 14 bases lay in between. The CDR3 extends over 14 amino acids. The germline gives CDR1 MDHEN, CDR2 SYDVKM. The CDR3 sequence: CASTAQAPSYEQYF. As DNA, the CDR3 is TGTGCCAGCACCGCCCAGGCCCCATCCTACGAGCAGTACTTC.

By share of the sample, this clonotype is medium-sized. This chain uses TRBV12-3 or TRBV12-4 with TRBJ2-6; D gene unclear. CDR3 length: 13 amino acids. V lost 6 bases to trimming and J lost 0 bases, with 3 bases between them. In DNA, the CDR3 is TGTGCCAGCAGGAGCTCTGGGGCCAACGTCCTGACTTTC. This sequence encodes CASRSSGANVLTF.

This clonotype is labeled medium-sized. The genes are TRBV7-3 and TRBJ2-2; D not resolved. The CDR3 totals 12 residues. Per the germline V gene, CDR1 is SGHTA and CDR2 is FQGTGA. Trimming cost V 5 bases and J 3 bases, with 4 bases left between them. For the CDR3, the DNA is TGTGCCAGCAGCACCGACACCGGGGAGCTGTTTTTT. Its protein is CASSTDTGELFF. Variable domain in full (rest from reference TRBV7-3 and TRBJ2-2): GAGVSQTPSNKVTEKGKYVELRCDPISGHTALYWYRQSLGQGPEFLIYFQGTGAADDSGLPNDRFFAVRPEGSVSTLKIQRTERGDSAVYLCASSTDTGELFFGEGSRLTVL.

This clonotype was observed many times. V and J are TRBV11-2 and TRBJ2-1; the D gene is possibly TRBD1 (6 bases). This CDR3 has 13 residues. V lost 6 bases, J lost 6 bases, and 12 bases lay in between. Germline lookup yields CDR1 SGHAT and CDR2 FQNNGV. CDR3 sequence: CASRINRANEQFF. The CDR3 DNA sequence: TGTGCCAGCAGAATAAACAGGGCCAATGAGCAGTTCTTC.

This clonotype was picked up a small number of times. The chain couples TRBV15 to TRBJ1-1; the D gene is possibly TRBD1 (5 bases). Per the germline V gene, CDR1 is LNHNV and CDR2 is YYDKDF (reference sequence). The length of the CDR3 is 15 residues. Trimming took 0 bases from V and 5 from J, leaving 13 bases between them. The CDR3 loop reads CATSRERGPGTEAFF. The DNA of the CDR3 is TGTGCCACCAGCAGAGAGAGGGGCCCGGGGACTGAAGCTTTCTTT.

This clonotype was detected ten times or more. This sequence joins TRBV5-1 and TRBJ2-7; 10 bases are shared with TRBD2. Losses at the gene ends were 4 bases for V and 1 base for J; bases not matched to a gene: 5. The V gene's germline CDR1 is SGHRS and CDR2 YFSETQ. This CDR3 has 15 residues. DNA for the CDR3: TGCGCCAGCAGCATTACTAGCGGGATTTCCTACGAGCAGTACTTC. This sequence encodes CASSITSGISYEQYF. The full variable domain, with the rest looked up from reference TRBV5-1 and TRBJ2-7, is KAGVTQTPRYLIKTRGQQVTLSCSPISGHRSVSWYQQTPGQGLQFLFEYFSETQRNKGNFPGRFSGRQFSNSRSEMNVSTLELGDSALYLCASSITSGISYEQYFGPGTRLTVT.